The next 9 T cell receptor beta chains were all read from a single sample in a study of PD-1 blockade in classical Hodgkin lymphoma. Libraries were prepared by immunoSEQ multiplex PCR; TCRdb keeps only in-frame clonotypes and omits some of them. The table shows fewer than 110,000 clones, with approximately 90% occurring only once. Each and every patient relapsed after autologous stem cell transplantation, and patients got differing brentuximab vedotin exposure. The sequences come from peripheral blood mononuclear cells (PBMCs), collected before the second cycle of nivolumab. The receptors shown here come from a human donor with classical Hodgkin lymphoma.

This chain links TRBV5-3 with TRBJ1-2, with no clear D. TRBV5-3 is an ORF, and what it does is uncertain. The CDR3 runs 15 residues. Between the trimmed V and J ends, which lost 1 base and 3 bases, there was a span of 13 bases. This chain's CDR3 is CARSLSPQAYYGYTF. The CDR3 nucleotides read TGTGCCAGAAGCTTGTCCCCGCAGGCATACTATGGCTACACCTTC.

The genes are TRBV4-1 and TRBJ1-4, with D unresolved. Deletions cut 0 bases from V and 2 bases from J, with 10 bases between. The CDR3 has 16 residues. Germline-derived CDR1 and CDR2 are MGHRA and YSYEKL. CDR3 sequence reads: CASSQDPAGTNEKLFF. CDR3 DNA: TGCGCCAGCAGCCAAGATCCCGCCGGGACTAATGAAAAACTGTTTTTT.

CDR3 bases: TGTGCCAGCAGTCTCGCTCGGGACAGCCATGGCTACACCTTC. Translated: CASSLARDSHGYTF. The chain has TRBV6-5 and TRBJ1-2, with TRBD1 matching 7 bases. Germline-derived CDR1 and CDR2 are MNHEY and SVGAGI. The CDR3 is made up of 14 amino acids. The V gene end was trimmed by 5 bases and the J gene end by 6 bases; junction bases not matched to a gene: 9.

The J gene is TRBJ1-1, the V gene TRBV6-5; D is undetermined. The V and J ends lost 4 bases and 0 bases respectively, with 15 bases between them. The CDR3 covers 16 residues. Germline V gene lookup returns CDR1 MNHEY and CDR2 SVGAGI. CDR3 bases: TGTGCCAGCAGTTTATTTTCGACTGGGGTGAACACTGAAGCTTTCTTT. Residues: CASSLFSTGVNTEAFF.

The rearrangement joins TRBV27 to TRBJ1-4; D remains unclear. V was pared by 2 bases and J by 0 bases, with 10 bases between. Germline V gene sequence: CDR1 MNHEY, CDR2 SMNVEV (reference sequence). This CDR3 region has 16 residues. The CDR3 reads CASSLDFRTTNEKLFF. The CDR3, as DNA: TGTGCCAGCAGTTTAGACTTCCGAACAACTAATGAAAAACTGTTTTTT.

The chain carries TRBV9 and TRBJ1-4; possibly TRBD1 for D (5 bases). The germline V gene encodes CDR1 SGDLS and CDR2 YYNGEE. The V end lost 4 bases, the J end lost 8 bases, and 18 bases lay between the germline ends. The CDR3 loop spans 15 amino acids. CDR3 loop: CASSPGWGNTEKLFF. CDR3 nucleotide sequence: TGTGCCAGCAGCCCAGGGTGGGGCAATACCGAAAAACTGTTTTTT.

The chain carries TRBV7-3 and TRBJ2-5; 8 nucleotides line up with TRBD2. Unmatched junction bases numbered 11, after V lost 4 bases and J lost 4 bases. This CDR3 has 16 residues. Germline V gene lookup returns CDR1 SGHTA and CDR2 FQGTGA. The CDR3: CASSSSGRTALETQYF. DNA for the CDR3: TGTGCCAGCAGCTCTAGCGGGCGGACGGCCCTAGAGACCCAGTACTTC.

This sequence joins TRBV7-6 and TRBJ2-7; the D is unclear. V was cut by 2 bases and J by 3 bases, with 11 bases left in between. The CDR3 length is 14 residues. The germline gives CDR1 SGHVS, CDR2 FNYEAQ. CDR3 sequence reads: CASSLLPIYYEQYF. Written as DNA, the CDR3 is TGTGCCAGCAGCTTATTGCCAATATACTACGAGCAGTACTTC.

This clone appeared once. V gene TRBV9 combines with J gene TRBJ1-1; D remains unclear. V lost 2 bases and J 1 base, leaving 6 bases between the germline ends. Germline-derived CDR1 and CDR2 are SGDLS and YYNGEE. The CDR3 sequence is 13 residues long. DNA of the CDR3: TGTGCCAGCAGCGTTAGTTGGAACACTGAAGCTTTCTTT. This translates into CASSVSWNTEAFF. The entire variable domain, with the rest obtained from reference TRBV9 and TRBJ1-1, is as follows: DSGVTQTPKHLITATGQRVTLRCSPRSGDLSVYWYQQSLDQGLQFLIQYYNGEERAKGNILERFSAQQFPDLHSELNLSSLELGDSALYFCASSVSWNTEAFFGQGTRLTVV.